Each of the 19 T cell receptor beta chains below was sequenced from the same sample in a study of T-cell reconstitution after alpha-beta-depleted transplantation in children. For TCRbeta, the library was prepared with unique molecular identifiers. TCRdb reprocessed the PCR reads with MiXCR, giving one entry per CDR3 protein. The sample consists of hundreds of thousands of distinct CDR3 sequences, under 9.5% of them appearing once. Here the sequenced sample was PBMCs, mostly from graft donor cells, taken 180 days after TCRalphabeta/CD19-depleted stem cell transplant. These receptors originate from a male patient under 18 who had a stem cell transplant for acute lymphoblastic leukemia, so the T cells may come from the graft donor.

A note on this clonotype: This could be a read error, since a much larger clone is one nucleotide away. The rearrangement links TRBV6-5 to TRBJ1-1; D is unresolved. V dropped 2 bases and J dropped 1 base, with 11 bases sitting between them. The length of the CDR3 is 15 residues. CDR1 MNHEY and CDR2 SVGAGI come from the germline V gene. The CDR3, as DNA: TGTGCCAGCAGTTACCAGAGCGAAGGGAACACTGAAGCTTTCTTT. Translated: CASSYQSEGNTEAFF.

This clonotype was detected many times. J is TRBJ1-2 and V is TRBV7-8; D is possibly TRBD1 (5 bases). There are 15 residues in the CDR3. V lost 1 base, J lost 1 base, and 10 bases lay in between. Germline CDR1 and CDR2: SGHVS and FQNEAQ. The CDR3 reads CASSLGQNFNYGYTF. Written as DNA, the CDR3 is TGTGCCAGCAGCTTAGGACAGAACTTTAACTATGGCTACACCTTC.

The sample holds a few counts of this clonotype. V and J are TRBV11-3 and TRBJ2-5, with D tentatively TRBD1 or TRBD2 (6 bases each). The length of the CDR3 is 16 residues. V gave up 7 bases and J gave up 3 bases, with 21 bases separating them. In germline, CDR1 is SGHNT, CDR2 YENEEA. DNA for the CDR3: TGTGCCAGCACCCCTCGAGGGGGGACTGCCAAAGAGACCCAGTACTTC. Translation: CASTPRGGTAKETQYF.

At least ten counts were recorded for this clonotype. The chain uses TRBV5-1 and TRBJ2-5; 7 bases align to TRBD2. Germline V gene sequence: CDR1 SGHRS, CDR2 YFSETQ. With 1 base clipped from V and 5 bases from J, the junction kept 5 bases outside the gene matches. This CDR3 comprises 14 residues. In DNA form, the CDR3 reads TGCGCCAGCAGCTTGAACGGGGAGGGGGAGACCCAGTACTTC. This encodes CASSLNGEGETQYF.

This clonotype came up many times. The rearrangement uses TRBV18 and TRBJ2-7; 7 positions match TRBD1. CDR3 length equals 15 residues. The germline V gene has CDR1 KGHSH and CDR2 LQKENI. V trimming: 1 base; J trimming: 4 bases; junction bases outside the gene matches: 7. The CDR3 nucleotides read TGTGCCAGCTCACCACTGAAGGGGGCGACGTACGAGCAGTACTTC. The encoded protein is CASSPLKGATYEQYF.

This clonotype was seen repeatedly, ten times or more. V and J are TRBV12-3 or TRBV12-4 and TRBJ2-2, with D tentatively TRBD2 (6 bases). The V end lost 6 bases, the J end lost 0 bases, and 11 bases lay between the germline ends. CDR3 length: 15 amino acids. The CDR3 DNA follows: TGTGCCAGCAGCCCGGGAGACACGAACACCGGGGAGCTGTTTTTT. Residues: CASSPGDTNTGELFF.

This clonotype was counted many times. V gene TRBV7-3 combines with J gene TRBJ2-1; D may correspond to TRBD1 or TRBD2 (5 bases each). Looked up from germline, CDR1 is SGHTA and CDR2 is FQGTGA. The CDR3 sequence is 16 residues long. V was trimmed by 6 bases and J by 9 bases, leaving 24 bases between them. DNA of the CDR3: TGTGCCAGCAGTGTCAGTCCGGGGCCGCCCCCGTCTGAGCAGTTCTTC. This sequence encodes CASSVSPGPPPSEQFF.

This clonotype was counted at least ten times. The chain employs TRBV12-3 or TRBV12-4 and TRBJ2-4; 7 bases line up with TRBD1. This CDR3 comprises 16 residues. The V segment lost 2 bases and the J segment 1 base; nucleotides outside the gene matches: 5. The CDR3 loop is CASSLLGGKAKNIQYF. DNA of the CDR3: TGTGCCAGCAGTTTACTAGGGGGCAAGGCCAAAAACATTCAGTACTTC.

This clonotype was counted ten times or more. J is TRBJ2-1 and V is TRBV7-3, with D possibly being TRBD1 (5 bases). Trimming shortened V by 1 base and J by 7 bases, and 14 bases separated the two germline ends. The CDR3 runs 15 residues. Germline V CDR1 and CDR2: SGHTA, FQGTGA. CDR3 nucleotides: TGTGCCAGCAGCTTAATGGGGTCTAGGGGAAATGAGCAGTTCTTC. Encoded protein: CASSLMGSRGNEQFF.

Note on this clonotype: The final CDR3 position lacks the conserved phenylalanine or tryptophan, pointing to a likely read error. The chain joins TRBV6-1 to TRBJ2-1; the match to TRBD2 covers 7 bases. Per the germline V gene, CDR1 is MNHNS and CDR2 is SASEGT. The trim removed 0 bases at V and 5 bases at J, leaving 4 bases unmatched. CDR3 length: 15 amino acids. In DNA form, the CDR3 reads TGTGCCAGCAGTGAAGCAGGGAGGGTGGACAATGAGCAGTTCTGC. It translates to CASSEAGRVDNEQFC.

This clonotype was detected many times. The chain recombines TRBV6-1 with TRBJ2-7, with 8 nucleotides matching TRBD1. The length of the CDR3 is 15 residues. The ends lost 8 bases at V and 0 bases at J; junction bases unmatched: 9. Germline V gene sequence: CDR1 MNHNS, CDR2 SASEGT. This chain's CDR3 is CASGGRDRYSYEQYF. The CDR3 DNA is TGTGCCAGCGGGGGGCGGGACAGGTACTCCTACGAGCAGTACTTC.

V usage is TRBV28 and J usage is TRBJ1-2; D is unresolved. Germline V gene sequence: CDR1 MDHEN, CDR2 SYDVKM. V lost 2 bases and J 7 bases, leaving 5 bases between the germline ends. This CDR3 region has 11 residues. The CDR3 loop reads CASSLRRGYTF. The CDR3 bases are TGTGCCAGCAGTTTAAGGCGTGGCTACACCTTC.

This clonotype has at least ten counts. The chain recombines TRBV5-5 with TRBJ2-2; 9 bases match TRBD2. The germline CDR1 and CDR2 sequences are SGHKS and YYEKEE (reference sequence). CDR3 length equals 14 residues. V lost 6 bases and J lost 6; bases outside the gene matches: 6. CDR3: CASNSGTSSGELFF. CDR3 sequence (DNA): TGTGCCAGCAACTCCGGGACTAGCTCCGGGGAGCTGTTTTTT.

This clonotype was counted at least ten times. The chain combines TRBV29-1 with TRBJ1-4, with D possibly matching TRBD1 (6 bases). Germline V lookup: CDR1 SQVTM, CDR2 ANQGSEA. This CDR3 contains 12 residues. The V end lost 6 bases, the J end lost 8 bases, and 13 bases lay between the germline ends. The CDR3 DNA sequence: TGCAGCGTGGGTGACAGGAACGAAAAACTGTTTTTT. This translates into CSVGDRNEKLFF. The full variable domain, in which reference TRBV29-1 and TRBJ1-4 provide the parts outside the CDR3, is SAVISQKPSRDICQRGTSLTIQCQVDSQVTMMFWYRQQPGQSLTLIATANQGSEATYESGFVIDKFPISRPNLTFSTLTVSNMSPEDSSIYLCSVGDRNEKLFFGSGTQLSVL.

This clonotype was seen at least ten times. J is TRBJ1-1 and V is TRBV25-1, with a tentative D call TRBD1 (5 bases). The CDR3 loop spans 13 amino acids. V lost 6 bases, J lost 6 bases, and 14 bases lay in between. Germline lookup yields CDR1 MGHDK and CDR2 SYGVNS. The CDR3 nucleotides are TGTGCCAGCAGGTTCCAGGGTACCGCTGAAGCTTTCTTT. It specifies CASRFQGTAEAFF.

This clonotype was seen at least ten times. The chain links TRBV20-1 to TRBJ2-7; 7 nucleotides agree with TRBD2. Trimming took 1 base from V and 4 from J; bases not matched to a gene: 4. Germline assignment: CDR1 DFQATT and CDR2 SNEGSKA (reference sequence). The CDR3 loop spans 13 amino acids. CDR3 nucleotides: TGCAGTGCTAGAGCTTCTAGCGGTTACGAGCAGTACTTC. Translating it yields CSARASSGYEQYF.

This clonotype was recorded many times. The V and J genes are TRBV11-3 and TRBJ2-1; TRBD2 matches at 8 bases. V gave up 2 bases and J gave up 8 bases; unmatched junction bases: 8. The CDR3 length is 15 residues. Germline V gene lookup returns CDR1 SGHNT and CDR2 YENEEA. CDR3 sequence: CASSLTGGGRDEQFF. The CDR3 coding sequence is TGTGCCAGCAGCTTAACGGGCGGGGGGAGGGATGAGCAGTTCTTC.

This rearrangement joins TRBV28 to TRBJ1-3, with D maybe TRBD1 (5 bases). The ends were cut back, 3 bases at V and 4 bases at J, with 10 bases in the middle. This CDR3 is built from 14 residues. CDR1 and CDR2 from the germline V gene are MDHEN and SYDVKM. CDR3 amino acids: CASSFGGLGNTIYF. CDR3 nucleotide sequence: TGTGCCAGCAGTTTCGGGGGTCTCGGAAACACCATATATTTT. Drawing the rest from reference TRBV28 and TRBJ1-3, the complete variable domain is DVKVTQSSRYLVKRTGEKVFLECVQDMDHENMFWYRQDPGLGLRLIYFSYDVKMKEKGDIPEGYSVSREKKERFSLILESASTNQTSMYLCASSFGGLGNTIYFGEGSWLTVV.

This clonotype was picked up many times. The chain combines TRBV5-6 with TRBJ2-7; D unclear. Germline CDR1 reads SGHDT; CDR2 reads YYEEEE. The CDR3 loop spans 13 amino acids. V dropped 0 bases and J dropped 4 bases, with 8 bases sitting between them. CDR3 DNA: TGTGCCAGCAGCTTGGGGACCCCATACGAGCAGTACTTC. Protein sequence: CASSLGTPYEQYF.